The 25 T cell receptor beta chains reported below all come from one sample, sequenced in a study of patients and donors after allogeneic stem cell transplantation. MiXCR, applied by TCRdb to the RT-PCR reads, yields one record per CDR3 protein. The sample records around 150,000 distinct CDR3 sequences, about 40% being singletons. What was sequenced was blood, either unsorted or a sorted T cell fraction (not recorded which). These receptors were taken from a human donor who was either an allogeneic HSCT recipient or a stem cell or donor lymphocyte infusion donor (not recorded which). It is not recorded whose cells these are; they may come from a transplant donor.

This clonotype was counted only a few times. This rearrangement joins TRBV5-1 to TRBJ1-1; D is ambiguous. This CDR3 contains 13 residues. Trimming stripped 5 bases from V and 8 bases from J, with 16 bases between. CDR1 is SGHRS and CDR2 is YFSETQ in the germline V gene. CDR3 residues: CASSRGGIPEAFF. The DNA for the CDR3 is TGCGCCAGCAGTCGTGGAGGGATACCGGAAGCTTTCTTT.

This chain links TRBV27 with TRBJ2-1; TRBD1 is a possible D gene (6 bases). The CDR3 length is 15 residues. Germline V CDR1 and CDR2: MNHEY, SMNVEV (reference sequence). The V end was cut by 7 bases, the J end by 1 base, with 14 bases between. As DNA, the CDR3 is TGTGCCAGCACCACAGGGCTAGGGTCCTACAATGAGCAGTTCTTC. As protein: CASTTGLGSYNEQFF.

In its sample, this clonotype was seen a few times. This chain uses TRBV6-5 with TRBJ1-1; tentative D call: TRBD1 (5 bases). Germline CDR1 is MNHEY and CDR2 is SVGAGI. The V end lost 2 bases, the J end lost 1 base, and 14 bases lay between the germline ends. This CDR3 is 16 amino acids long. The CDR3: CASSYVRGLGNTEAFF. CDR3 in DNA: TGTGCCAGCAGTTACGTAAGGGGCCTAGGGAACACTGAAGCTTTCTTT.

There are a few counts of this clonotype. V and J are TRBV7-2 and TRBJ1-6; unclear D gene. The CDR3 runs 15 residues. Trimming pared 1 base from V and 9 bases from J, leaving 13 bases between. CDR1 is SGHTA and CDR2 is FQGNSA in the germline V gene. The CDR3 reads CASSLDPRRGSPLHF. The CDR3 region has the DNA TGTGCCAGCAGCTTAGATCCCAGACGGGGTTCACCCCTCCACTTT.

The CDR3 DNA follows: TGTGCCAGCAGCCCCTTTTTTTGGCCCTCTGGAAACACCATATATTTT. This translates into CASSPFFWPSGNTIYF. The chain links TRBV12-3 or TRBV12-4 to TRBJ1-3; no clear D gene. This CDR3 is 16 amino acids long. The germline V and J ends were trimmed by 6 bases and 0 bases, with 15 bases remaining between them.

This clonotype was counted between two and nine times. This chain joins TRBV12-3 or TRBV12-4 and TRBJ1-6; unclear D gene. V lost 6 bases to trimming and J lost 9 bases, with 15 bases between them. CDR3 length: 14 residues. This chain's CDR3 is CASSPFVGSSPLHF. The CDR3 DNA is TGTGCCAGCAGCCCCTTCGTTGGGTCTTCACCCCTCCACTTT.

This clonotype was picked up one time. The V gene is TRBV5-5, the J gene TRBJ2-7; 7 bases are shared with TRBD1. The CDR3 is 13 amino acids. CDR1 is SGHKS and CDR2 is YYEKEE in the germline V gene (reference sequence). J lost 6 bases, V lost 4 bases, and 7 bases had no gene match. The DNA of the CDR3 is TGTGCCAGCAGCCCGGACAGGTTGGCCGAGCAGTACGTC. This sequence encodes CASSPDRLAEQYV.

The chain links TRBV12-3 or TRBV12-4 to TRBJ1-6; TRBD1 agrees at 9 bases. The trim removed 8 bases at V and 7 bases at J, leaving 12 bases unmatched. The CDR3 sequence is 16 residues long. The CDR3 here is CASCYFGTGKNSPLHF. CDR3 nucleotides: TGTGCCAGCTGCTACTTCGGGACAGGGAAAAATTCACCCCTCCACTTT.

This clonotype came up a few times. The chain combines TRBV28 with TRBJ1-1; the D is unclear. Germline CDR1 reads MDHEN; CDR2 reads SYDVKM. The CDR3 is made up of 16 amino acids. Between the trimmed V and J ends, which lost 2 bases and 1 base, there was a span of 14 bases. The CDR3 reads CASSLRAYQPNTEAFF. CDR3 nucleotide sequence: TGTGCCAGCAGTTTACGTGCTTACCAACCGAACACTGAAGCTTTCTTT.

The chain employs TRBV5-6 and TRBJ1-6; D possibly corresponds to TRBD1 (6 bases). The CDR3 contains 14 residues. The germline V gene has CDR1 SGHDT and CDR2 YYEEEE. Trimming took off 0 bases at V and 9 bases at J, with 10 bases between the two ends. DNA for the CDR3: TGTGCCAGCAGCTTGGAAGGCAGGGGTTCACCCCTCCACTTT. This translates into CASSLEGRGSPLHF.

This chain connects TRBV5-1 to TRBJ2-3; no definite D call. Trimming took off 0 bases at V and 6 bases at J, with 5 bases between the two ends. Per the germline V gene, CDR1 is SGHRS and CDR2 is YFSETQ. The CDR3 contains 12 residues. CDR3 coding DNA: TGCGCCAGCAGCTTGGGAAAGGATACGCAGTATTTT. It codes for CASSLGKDTQYF. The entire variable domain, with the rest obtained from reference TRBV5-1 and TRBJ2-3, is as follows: KAGVTQTPRYLIKTRGQQVTLSCSPISGHRSVSWYQQTPGQGLQFLFEYFSETQRNKGNFPGRFSGRQFSNSRSEMNVSTLELGDSALYLCASSLGKDTQYFGPGTRLTVL.

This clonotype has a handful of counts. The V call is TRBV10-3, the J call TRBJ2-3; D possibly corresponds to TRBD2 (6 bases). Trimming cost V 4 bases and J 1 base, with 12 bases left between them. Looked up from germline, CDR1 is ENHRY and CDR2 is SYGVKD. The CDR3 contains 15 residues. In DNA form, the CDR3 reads TGTGCCATCAGTGTGTGGGTAGCGGGCACAGATACGCAGTATTTT. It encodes CAISVWVAGTDTQYF.

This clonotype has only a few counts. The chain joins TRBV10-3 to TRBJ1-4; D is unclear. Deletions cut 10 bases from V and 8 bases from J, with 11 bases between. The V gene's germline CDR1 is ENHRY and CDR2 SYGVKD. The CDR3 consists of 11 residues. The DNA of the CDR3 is TGTGCCACTAAGCTGGAAGAAAAACTGTTTTTT. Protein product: CATKLEEKLFF.

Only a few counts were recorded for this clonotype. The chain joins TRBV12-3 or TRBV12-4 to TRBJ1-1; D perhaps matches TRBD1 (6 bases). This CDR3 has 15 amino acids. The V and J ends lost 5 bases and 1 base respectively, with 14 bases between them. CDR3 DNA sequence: TGTGCCAGCAGTCACCGAAGGGGGGGGAACACTGAAGCTTTCTTT. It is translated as CASSHRRGGNTEAFF.

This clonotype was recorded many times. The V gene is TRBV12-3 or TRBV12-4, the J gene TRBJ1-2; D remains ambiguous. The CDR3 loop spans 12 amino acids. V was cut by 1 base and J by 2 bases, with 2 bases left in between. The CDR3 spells CASSLDNYGYTF. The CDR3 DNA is TGTGCCAGCAGTTTAGACAACTATGGCTACACCTTC.

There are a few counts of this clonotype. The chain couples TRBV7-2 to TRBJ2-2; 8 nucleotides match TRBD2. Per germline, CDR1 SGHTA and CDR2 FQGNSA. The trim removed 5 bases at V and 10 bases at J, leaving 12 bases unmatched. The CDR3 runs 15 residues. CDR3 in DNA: TGTGCCAGCAGCCCGCCCCCCGGACTAGCTCCGGAGCTGTTTTTT. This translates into CASSPPPGLAPELFF. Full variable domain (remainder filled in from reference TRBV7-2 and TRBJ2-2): GAGVSQSPSNKVTEKGKDVELRCDPISGHTALYWYRQSLGQGLEFLIYFQGNSAPDKSGLPSDRFSAERTGGSVSTLTIQRTQQEDSAVYLCASSPPPGLAPELFFGEGSRLTVL.

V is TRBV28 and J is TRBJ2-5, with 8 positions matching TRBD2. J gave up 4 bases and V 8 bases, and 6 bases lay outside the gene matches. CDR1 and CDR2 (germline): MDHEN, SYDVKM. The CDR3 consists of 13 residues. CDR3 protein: CASLTSVGETQYF. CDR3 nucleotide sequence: TGTGCCAGCCTGACTAGCGTAGGAGAGACCCAGTACTTC.

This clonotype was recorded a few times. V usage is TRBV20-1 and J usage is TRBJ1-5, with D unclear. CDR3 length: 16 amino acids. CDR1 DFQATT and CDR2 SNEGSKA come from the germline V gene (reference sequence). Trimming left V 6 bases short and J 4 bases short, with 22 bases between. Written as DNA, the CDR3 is TGCAGTGCCCGTGAGGCCGCACTCCCGAGGAATCAGCCCCAGCATTTT. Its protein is CSAREAALPRNQPQHF.

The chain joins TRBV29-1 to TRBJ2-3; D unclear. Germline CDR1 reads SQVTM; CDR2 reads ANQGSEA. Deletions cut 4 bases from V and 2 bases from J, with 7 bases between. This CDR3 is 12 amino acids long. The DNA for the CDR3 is TGCAGCGTTGGGGGTCCCACAGATACGCAGTATTTT. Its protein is CSVGGPTDTQYF.

This CDR3 is CSRTTGLNTEAFF. DNA for the CDR3: TGCAGTCGGACGACAGGATTGAACACTGAAGCTTTCTTT. The chain joins TRBV20-1 to TRBJ1-1, with D possibly TRBD1 on 6 matching bases. The CDR3 consists of 13 residues. Trimming shortened V by 8 bases and J by 0 bases, and 13 bases separated the two germline ends. Per the germline V gene, CDR1 is DFQATT and CDR2 is SNEGSKA (reference sequence).

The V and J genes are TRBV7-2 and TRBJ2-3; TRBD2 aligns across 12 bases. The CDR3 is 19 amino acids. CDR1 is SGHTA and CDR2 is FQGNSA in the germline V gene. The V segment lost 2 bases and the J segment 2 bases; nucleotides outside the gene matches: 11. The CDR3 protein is CASSLYTFLAGGPTDTQYF. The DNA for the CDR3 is TGTGCCAGCAGCTTATATACATTCCTAGCGGGGGGGCCCACAGATACGCAGTATTTT.

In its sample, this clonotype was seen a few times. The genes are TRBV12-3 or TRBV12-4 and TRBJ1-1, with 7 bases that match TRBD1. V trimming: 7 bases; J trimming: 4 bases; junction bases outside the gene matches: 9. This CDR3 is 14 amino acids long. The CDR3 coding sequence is TGTGCCAGCACCCCCGACAGGGAGGGCACTGAAGCTTTCTTT. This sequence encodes CASTPDREGTEAFF.

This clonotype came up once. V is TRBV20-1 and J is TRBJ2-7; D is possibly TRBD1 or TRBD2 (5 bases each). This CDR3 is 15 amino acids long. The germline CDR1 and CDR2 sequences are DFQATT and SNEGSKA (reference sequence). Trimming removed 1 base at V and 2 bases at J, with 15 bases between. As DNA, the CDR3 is TGCAGTGCTAGAGGTGCGCCCCGGGACGCCTACGAGCAGTACGTC. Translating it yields CSARGAPRDAYEQYV.

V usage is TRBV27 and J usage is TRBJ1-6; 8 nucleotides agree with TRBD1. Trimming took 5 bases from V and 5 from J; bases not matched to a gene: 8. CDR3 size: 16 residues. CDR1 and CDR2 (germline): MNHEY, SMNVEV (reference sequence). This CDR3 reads CASSPTYRGDNSPLHF. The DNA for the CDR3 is TGTGCCAGCAGTCCTACCTACAGGGGGGATAATTCACCCCTCCACTTT.

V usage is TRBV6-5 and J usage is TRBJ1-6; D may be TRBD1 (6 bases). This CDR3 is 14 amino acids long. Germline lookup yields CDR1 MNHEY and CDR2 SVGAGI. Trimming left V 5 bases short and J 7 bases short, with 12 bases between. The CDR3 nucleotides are TGTGCCAGCAGTCCGGGACATACGAATTCACCCCTCCACTTT. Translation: CASSPGHTNSPLHF.